The sequence of this T cell receptor beta chain was determined in a study of blood T cells in healthy people across ages. Next came a second PCR, run for about 7 to 12 cycles, which used a sample-barcoded 5' primer along with a J-beta primer mix. Every individual sample yielded 2.5 million or more paired-end reads (each containing CDR3). TCRdb recomputed calls from the 5' RACE reads with MiXCR, one row per CDR3 protein. The sample consists of 750,000 or so distinct CDR3 sequences, 25% of them appearing once. CDR3 length: 12 residues. V was shortened by 5 bases and J by 7 bases, with 12 bases between the two germline ends. Germline-derived CDR1 and CDR2 are SEHNR and FQNEAQ (reference sequence). Healthy Caucasian individuals from Russia aged about 6 to 90 served as donors. The data also belong to a second study, concerning T cells of mothers and their children. As that study records: Nine systemically healthy Caucasian donors: three mothers, six children.

Sequencing was done on a sample of blood. The clonotype comes from a boy under 18 in good health. The chain recombines TRBV7-9 with TRBJ2-7; tentatively, D is TRBD2 (5 bases). CDR3: CASSGSLSEQYF. CDR3 sequence (DNA): TGTGCCAGCAGCGGGAGTTTAAGTGAGCAGTACTTC.